The clone carrying this TCR beta chain showed up just once. Its antigen remains unknown. This sample includes further DNA sequences coding for the same CDR3. This entry is derived from a study of cytomegalovirus exposure and HLA in healthy donors. The PCR made use of 60 Vbeta and 13 Jbeta primers. TCRdb keeps only in-frame clones here, not all; method: immunoSEQ multiplex PCR. The table includes some 130,000 clones, around 63% detected once. With 0 bases removed from V and 0 bases from J, the gap between germline ends came to 10 bases. The germline CDR1 and CDR2 sequences are MGHRA and YSYEKL. The CDR3 has 16 residues. Broader study findings: Listed as cytomegalovirus-associated were roughly 180 TCR beta chains. After further analysis at a later stage, around 17,000 TCR beta sequences were associated with HLA alleles at 0.05 false discovery rate. Within an earlier analysis, most TCR beta V segments proved productive either about 87% or about 30% of the time.

The CMV serostatus of this donor went unrecorded. This sequence originates from a human donor in good health. The V and J genes are TRBV4-1 and TRBJ2-3; D is unclear. Sequenced input: PBMCs. The chain's CDR3 is CASSQDSGASTDTQYF. CDR3 coding DNA: TGCGCCAGCAGCCAAGATTCAGGCGCCAGCACAGATACGCAGTATTTT.